Following are 28 T cell receptor beta chains from one sample sequenced in a study of cytomegalovirus exposure and HLA in healthy donors. 60 Vbeta and 13 Jbeta primers were used in PCR. Data came from immunoSEQ multiplex PCR; TCRdb stores just in-frame clones and leaves some out. The repertoire holds 100,000 or so clones, roughly 79% seen once, with roughly 4.1% in the top ten. The sequencing sample was made of PBMCs. The receptors here all came from a man aged 40-49 years in good health and CMV-seronegative.

The CDR3 DNA sequence: TGTGCCAGCAGTGTCCGGGGGGTCCAGCCCCAGCATTTT. Its translation is CASSVRGVQPQHF. V usage is TRBV2 and J usage is TRBJ1-5; D is perhaps TRBD1 (5 bases). V lost 4 bases and J lost 7, with 11 bases in between. The CDR3 length is 13 residues. Germline CDR1 reads SNHLY; CDR2 reads FYNNEI.

The chain combines TRBV9 with TRBJ1-1, with TRBD1 matching 8 bases. V lost 0 bases to trimming and J lost 1 base; unmatched junction nucleotides: 8. The germline V gene has CDR1 SGDLS and CDR2 YYNGEE. This CDR3 region has 17 residues. CDR3 sequence reads: CASSVGPTGEGNTEAFF. As DNA, the CDR3 is TGTGCCAGCAGCGTAGGCCCGACAGGGGAGGGGAACACTGAAGCTTTCTTT.

In its sample, this clone was seen once. The J gene is TRBJ2-5, the V gene TRBV5-1; no firm D call. V lost 4 bases and J lost 1, with 11 bases in between. This CDR3 has 14 amino acids. From germline, CDR1 is SGHRS and CDR2 YFSETQ. CDR3 bases: TGCGCCAGCAGCGCCCGACCTAGCCAAGAGACCCAGTACTTC. It codes for CASSARPSQETQYF. The full variable domain, its missing parts supplied by reference TRBV5-1 and TRBJ2-5, is KAGVTQTPRYLIKTRGQQVTLSCSPISGHRSVSWYQQTPGQGLQFLFEYFSETQRNKGNFPGRFSGRQFSNSRSEMNVSTLELGDSALYLCASSARPSQETQYFGPGTRLLVL.

This clone appeared a few times. The chain uses TRBV18 and TRBJ1-1, with D tentatively TRBD1 (6 bases). The CDR3 spans 15 residues. Germline loops: CDR1 KGHSH, CDR2 LQKENI. Trimming pared 4 bases from V and 1 base from J, leaving 13 bases between. The CDR3: CASSLAGGENTEAFF. CDR3 DNA: TGTGCCAGCTCACTGGCGGGGGGCGAGAACACTGAAGCTTTCTTT.

About this clone: The junction differs from germline at one of its ends, possibly a read error. The CDR3 DNA is TGTTCCAGCACCCCACTCATCACTGAAGCTTTCTTT. Translating gives CSSTPLITEAFF. The chain is built from TRBV7-9 and TRBJ1-1; D gene unclear. This CDR3 region has 12 residues. Germline V gene lookup returns CDR1 SEHNR and CDR2 FQNEAQ (reference sequence).

This clone appeared a few times. This chain links TRBV5-1 with TRBJ1-6, with 11 bases that match TRBD1. This CDR3 contains 17 residues. Germline V lookup: CDR1 SGHRS, CDR2 YFSETQ. With V trimmed by 1 base and J by 3 bases, 3 bases remained unmatched. CDR3 residues: CASSLLGQGGYNSPLHF. The CDR3, as DNA: TGCGCCAGCAGCTTGTTGGGACAGGGGGGCTATAATTCACCCCTCCACTTT.

The chain has TRBV5-5 and TRBJ2-7, with unresolved D. Germline V gene sequence: CDR1 SGHKS, CDR2 YYEKEE (reference sequence). V lost 0 bases to trimming and J lost 3 bases, with 4 bases between them. This CDR3 has 12 amino acids. As DNA, the CDR3 is TGTGCCAGCAGCTTGGGCCACTACGAGCAGTACGTC. It encodes CASSLGHYEQYV.

The chain recombines TRBV2 with TRBJ2-3, with D uncertain. The CDR3 consists of 16 residues. V was shortened by 1 base and J by 0 bases, with 11 bases between the two germline ends. CDR1 and CDR2 (germline): SNHLY, FYNNEI. The CDR3 DNA is TGTGCCAGCAGTGAAGTAATGAGCGTTAGCACAGATACGCAGTATTTT. Translation: CASSEVMSVSTDTQYF. Combining the CDR3 with reference TRBV2 and TRBJ2-3 gives the whole variable domain EPEVTQTPSHQVTQMGQEVILRCVPISNHLYFYWYRQILGQKVEFLVSFYNNEISEKSEIFDDQFSVERPDGSNFTLKIRSTKLEDSAMYFCASSEVMSVSTDTQYFGPGTRLTVL.

A remark on this clone: In the same sample, other DNA sequences code for this CDR3. This chain uses TRBV2 with TRBJ1-5, with 10 bases identical to TRBD1. The CDR3 contains 14 residues. Per the germline V gene, CDR1 is SNHLY and CDR2 is FYNNEI. J gave up 4 bases and V 4 bases, and 1 base lay outside the gene matches. CDR3 DNA sequence: TGTGCCAGCAGTGGGACAGGGGGGAATCAGCCCCAGCATTTT. Protein product: CASSGTGGNQPQHF.

This clone was seen only a few times. The chain uses TRBV5-1 and TRBJ2-4; D may be TRBD2 (5 bases). Germline values: CDR1 SGHRS, CDR2 YFSETQ. The CDR3 consists of 14 residues. Trimming shortened V by 7 bases and J by 6 bases, and 17 bases separated the two germline ends. The CDR3 sequence is CASSSGVATNIQYF. Written as DNA, the CDR3 is TGCGCCAGCTCCTCCGGGGTCGCAACAAACATTCAGTACTTC. Drawing the rest from reference TRBV5-1 and TRBJ2-4, the complete variable domain is KAGVTQTPRYLIKTRGQQVTLSCSPISGHRSVSWYQQTPGQGLQFLFEYFSETQRNKGNFPGRFSGRQFSNSRSEMNVSTLELGDSALYLCASSSGVATNIQYFGAGTRLSVL.

The rearrangement uses TRBV11-3 and TRBJ1-2; 8 bases fit TRBD1. The germline CDR1 and CDR2 sequences are SGHNT and YENEEA. The J segment lost 8 bases and the V segment lost 5 bases, leaving 7 bases of the junction unmatched. The CDR3 has 13 amino acids. CDR3 region: CASSMDRVSGYTF. The CDR3 nucleotides read TGTGCCAGCAGCATGGACAGGGTAAGCGGCTACACCTTC.

This clone has more than one count but fewer than ten. This chain links TRBV30 with TRBJ1-3, with TRBD1 matching over 7 bases. V gave up 5 bases and J gave up 0 bases; unmatched junction bases: 1. Germline CDR1 reads GTSNPN; CDR2 reads SVGIG (reference sequence). The CDR3 is 13 residues long. The CDR3 coding sequence is TGTGCCTGGGGACAGGCCTCTGGAAACACCATATATTTT. Its translation is CAWGQASGNTIYF.

The chain combines TRBV5-4 with TRBJ1-6; D possibly corresponds to TRBD1 (6 bases). The CDR3 loop spans 16 amino acids. Germline V gene lookup returns CDR1 SGHNT and CDR2 YYREEE (reference sequence). With 4 bases removed from V and 6 bases from J, the gap between germline ends came to 17 bases. The CDR3 spells CASSTGPGGPNSPLHF. CDR3 DNA sequence: TGTGCCAGCAGCACGGGTCCGGGGGGGCCTAATTCACCCCTCCACTTT.

The chain recombines TRBV13 with TRBJ1-4, with D possibly matching TRBD1 (5 bases). CDR3 length: 14 residues. Per germline, CDR1 PRHDT and CDR2 FYEKMQ (reference sequence). Trimming left V 2 bases short and J 4 bases short, with 8 bases between. This chain's CDR3 is CASSLRDFNEKLFF. Written as DNA, the CDR3 is TGTGCCAGCAGCTTACGGGACTTTAATGAAAAACTGTTTTTT.

The chain employs TRBV6-7 and TRBJ2-3; TRBD1 agrees at 9 bases. TRBV6-7 is flagged as an ORF with uncertain function. The V gene end was trimmed by 2 bases and the J gene end by 2 bases; junction bases not matched to a gene: 5. This CDR3 has 16 amino acids. The CDR3 reads CASSYEGQGYTDTQYF. The CDR3 nucleotides are TGTGCCAGCAGTTACGAAGGACAGGGGTACACAGATACGCAGTATTTT.

The rearrangement links TRBV6-5 to TRBJ1-5; TRBD1 aligns across 8 bases. The V gene end was trimmed by 4 bases and the J gene end by 6 bases; junction bases not matched to a gene: 11. The CDR3 has 16 residues. The germline gives CDR1 MNHEY, CDR2 SVGAGI. The CDR3 coding sequence is TGTGCCAGCAGTTCCCTGGCAGGGGGCAATGTTCAGCCCCAGCATTTT. This codes for CASSSLAGGNVQPQHF.

This clone has a single count. J is TRBJ2-5 and V is TRBV6-5; 9 bases agree with TRBD1. Germline CDR1 reads MNHEY; CDR2 reads SVGAGI. The CDR3 has 15 residues. V gave up 5 bases and J gave up 5 bases; unmatched junction bases: 9. CDR3 loop: CASSPGTGSLETQYF. Written as DNA, the CDR3 is TGTGCCAGCAGTCCCGGGACAGGGTCTCTCGAGACCCAGTACTTC.

V gene TRBV7-2 combines with J gene TRBJ2-2, with 8 bases identical to TRBD1. The V and J ends lost 5 bases and 0 bases, in that order; junction bases with no gene match: 2. This CDR3 region has 15 residues. Per germline, CDR1 SGHTA and CDR2 FQGNSA. The CDR3 coding sequence is TGTGCCAGCAGCACGGACAGGGCGAACACCGGGGAGCTGTTTTTT. Translating gives CASSTDRANTGELFF.

This sequence joins TRBV2 and TRBJ1-1; TRBD1 is a possible D gene (5 bases). There are 14 residues in the CDR3. Trimming pared 5 bases from V and 1 base from J, leaving 11 bases between. Germline lookup yields CDR1 SNHLY and CDR2 FYNNEI. CDR3 amino acids: CASSSLGGNTEAFF. In nucleotides, the CDR3 is TGTGCCAGCAGTTCCCTGGGGGGGAACACTGAAGCTTTCTTT. The full variable domain, its missing parts supplied by reference TRBV2 and TRBJ1-1, is EPEVTQTPSHQVTQMGQEVILRCVPISNHLYFYWYRQILGQKVEFLVSFYNNEISEKSEIFDDQFSVERPDGSNFTLKIRSTKLEDSAMYFCASSSLGGNTEAFFGQGTRLTVV.

The chain uses TRBV18 and TRBJ1-5; no firm D call. Germline V gene lookup returns CDR1 KGHSH and CDR2 LQKENI. CDR3 length: 16 amino acids. Trimming shortened V by 5 bases and J by 1 base, and 15 bases separated the two germline ends. CDR3 in amino acids: CASSATRTGSNQPQHF. CDR3 nucleotide sequence: TGTGCCAGCTCAGCAACACGGACGGGGAGCAATCAGCCCCAGCATTTT.

This clone was counted a few times. J is TRBJ2-5 and V is TRBV5-1, with D possibly matching TRBD1 (6 bases). Looked up from germline, CDR1 is SGHRS and CDR2 is YFSETQ. The CDR3 extends over 15 amino acids. The V end was cut by 3 bases, the J end by 1 base, with 13 bases between. Here the CDR3 DNA reads TGCGCCAGCAGCTCAACCGGGACATTCCAAGAGACCCAGTACTTC. It encodes CASSSTGTFQETQYF.

This chain joins TRBV18 and TRBJ1-3, with 7 bases matching TRBD1. Trimming at V came to 10 bases and at J to 2 bases, leaving 14 bases not matched to a gene. Germline V gene sequence: CDR1 KGHSH, CDR2 LQKENI. The CDR3 covers 16 residues. CDR3 bases: TGTGCCACCCCACCCCCGGGACAGTGGACTGGAAACACCATATATTTT. Its protein product is CATPPPGQWTGNTIYF. The variable domain in full, with the rest retrieved from reference TRBV18 and TRBJ1-3, is NAGVMQNPRHLVRRRGQEARLRCSPMKGHSHVYWYRQLPEEGLKFMVYLQKENIIDESGMPKERFSAEFPKEGPSILRIQQVVRGDSAAYFCATPPPGQWTGNTIYFGEGSWLTVV.

This clone is a singleton in its sample. The identical CDR3 is also encoded by other nucleotide sequences in the sample. The CDR3 region is CASSTARDRRHNSPLHF. As DNA, the CDR3 is TGTGCCAGTAGTACCGCGCGGGACAGGAGACATAATTCACCCCTCCACTTT. The gene calls are TRBV19 and TRBJ1-6; 8 bases map to TRBD1. CDR1 and CDR2 from the germline V gene are LNHDA and SQIVND (reference sequence). The CDR3 contains 17 residues. J was trimmed by 5 bases and V by 4 bases; bases with no gene match: 10.

This clone has more than one count but fewer than ten. J is TRBJ2-2 and V is TRBV5-1; D not certain. The CDR3 spans 15 residues. V dropped 2 bases and J dropped 0 bases, with 8 bases sitting between them. Per the germline V gene, CDR1 is SGHRS and CDR2 is YFSETQ. The CDR3, as DNA: TGCGCCAGCAGCTTATACAAAGCGAACACCGGGGAGCTGTTTTTT. As protein: CASSLYKANTGELFF. The variable domain in full, completed from reference TRBV5-1 and TRBJ2-2, reads KAGVTQTPRYLIKTRGQQVTLSCSPISGHRSVSWYQQTPGQGLQFLFEYFSETQRNKGNFPGRFSGRQFSNSRSEMNVSTLELGDSALYLCASSLYKANTGELFFGEGSRLTVL.

The DNA for the CDR3 is TGCGCCAGCAGCACAGACAGCTATGGCTACACCTTC. Amino acids: CASSTDSYGYTF. V gene TRBV5-1 combines with J gene TRBJ1-2, with D tentatively TRBD1 (5 bases). CDR1 is SGHRS and CDR2 is YFSETQ in the germline V gene. The CDR3 runs 12 residues. Trimming removed 4 bases at V and 4 bases at J, with 8 bases between. Combining the CDR3 with reference TRBV5-1 and TRBJ1-2 gives the whole variable domain KAGVTQTPRYLIKTRGQQVTLSCSPISGHRSVSWYQQTPGQGLQFLFEYFSETQRNKGNFPGRFSGRQFSNSRSEMNVSTLELGDSALYLCASSTDSYGYTFGSGTRLTVV.

This clone was observed a handful of times. The chain has TRBV4-3 and TRBJ2-1; 9 bases align to TRBD2. The CDR3 contains 18 residues. Losses at the gene ends were 1 base for V and 4 bases for J; bases not matched to a gene: 11. CDR1 is LGHNA, CDR2 YSLEER, per germline. The CDR3 protein is CASSQAWGAGGWYNEQFF. In DNA form, the CDR3 reads TGCGCCAGCAGCCAAGCGTGGGGAGCGGGGGGTTGGTACAATGAGCAGTTCTTC.

This rearrangement joins TRBV7-2 to TRBJ2-7; 8 nucleotides line up with TRBD1. The V gene end was trimmed by 3 bases and the J gene end by 3 bases; junction bases not matched to a gene: 4. Germline V gene data show CDR1 as SGHTA and CDR2 as FQGNSA. This CDR3 is 14 amino acids long. The CDR3 DNA is TGTGCCAGCAGCTTTTCAACAGGGGGCTACGAGCAGTACGTC. This encodes CASSFSTGGYEQYV.

The rearrangement joins TRBV5-6 to TRBJ1-2; 11 nucleotides align to TRBD1. Germline loops: CDR1 SGHDT, CDR2 YYEEEE. This CDR3 contains 16 residues. J was trimmed by 7 bases and V by 3 bases; bases with no gene match: 11. The CDR3 loop reads CASSWGQGGSSGGYTF. CDR3 nucleotides: TGTGCCAGCAGCTGGGGACAGGGGGGAAGTTCGGGTGGCTACACCTTC.